Following are 6 T cell receptor beta chains from one sample sequenced in a study of CD8+CD57+ T cells in acquired aplastic anemia (dated by TCRdb to the late 2010s). Sequenced on an Illumina HiSeq 2000. Genomic DNA was used as template for profiling of TCR beta VDJ combinations and CDR3 sequences. TCRdb reran the public reads through fastp at Q25 and MiXCR, keeping productive beta chains. Every CDR3 protein is listed once, alongside the most common genes and DNA of its rows. The sample table holds about 130,000 distinct CDR3 sequences, of which less than 45% were seen once. Together, the top ten hold around 8.4% of the sample. Specimen: sorted CD4+, CD8+, or CD8+CD57+ T cells (not recorded which) from PBMCs. All receptors come from a human donor in good health, serving as a control.

This clonotype was recorded once. The chain couples TRBV20-1 to TRBJ2-3; a weak D match, TRBD1 (6 bases). CDR1 and CDR2 (germline): DFQATT, SNEGSKA (reference sequence). Trimming pared 2 bases from V and 1 base from J, leaving 7 bases between. The CDR3 covers 13 residues. The CDR3 spells CSARPGGTDTQYF. The CDR3 DNA follows: TGCAGTGCTAGACCAGGGGGCACAGATACGCAGTATTTT.

On this clonotype: Since a much larger clone is just one base distant, this may be a read error. V gene TRBV30 combines with J gene TRBJ1-5; 7 nucleotides agree with TRBD1. Trimming took 2 bases from V and 7 from J; bases not matched to a gene: 5. The V gene's germline CDR1 is GTSNPN and CDR2 SVGIG (reference sequence). CDR3 length: 13 residues. The chain's CDR3 is CAWSHRGRQPQHF. CDR3 nucleotides: TGTGCCTGGAGTCACAGGGGAAGACAGCCCCAGCATTTT.

The genes are TRBV20-1 and TRBJ1-1; D possibly corresponds to TRBD1 (5 bases). Between the trimmed V and J ends, which lost 1 base and 3 bases, there was a span of 9 bases. Per the germline V gene, CDR1 is DFQATT and CDR2 is SNEGSKA (reference sequence). The CDR3 covers 13 residues. The CDR3 here is CSARGLGDTEAFF. DNA of the CDR3: TGCAGTGCTAGAGGCCTGGGGGACACTGAAGCTTTCTTT.

This clonotype was counted at least ten times. This chain connects TRBV9 to TRBJ2-3; TRBD2 matches at 11 bases. CDR3 length: 16 residues. CDR1 is SGDLS, CDR2 YYNGEE, per germline. The J segment lost 7 bases and the V segment lost 0 bases, leaving 7 bases of the junction unmatched. The DNA for the CDR3 is TGTGCCAGCAGCGTAGGAACTAGCGGGGGATCCTATACGCAGTATTTT. Protein product: CASSVGTSGGSYTQYF.

CDR3 sequence: CASSEGDSRTDTQYF. The CDR3 nucleotides read TGCGCCAGCAGTGAAGGGGACAGCCGCACAGATACGCAGTATTTT. J is TRBJ2-3 and V is TRBV10-2; 7 bases agree with TRBD1. The J segment lost 1 base and the V segment lost 3 bases, leaving 4 bases of the junction unmatched. Per the germline V gene, CDR1 is WSHSY and CDR2 is SAAADI. There are 15 residues in the CDR3.

This clonotype was detected many times. The chain recombines TRBV19 with TRBJ1-2; a possible D gene is TRBD1 (5 bases). Germline V CDR1 and CDR2: LNHDA, SQIVND (reference sequence). Trimming cost V 3 bases and J 6 bases, with 8 bases left between them. CDR3 size: 12 residues. CDR3 protein: CASSIETDGYTF. CDR3 nucleotide sequence: TGTGCCAGTAGTATTGAGACAGATGGCTACACCTTC.